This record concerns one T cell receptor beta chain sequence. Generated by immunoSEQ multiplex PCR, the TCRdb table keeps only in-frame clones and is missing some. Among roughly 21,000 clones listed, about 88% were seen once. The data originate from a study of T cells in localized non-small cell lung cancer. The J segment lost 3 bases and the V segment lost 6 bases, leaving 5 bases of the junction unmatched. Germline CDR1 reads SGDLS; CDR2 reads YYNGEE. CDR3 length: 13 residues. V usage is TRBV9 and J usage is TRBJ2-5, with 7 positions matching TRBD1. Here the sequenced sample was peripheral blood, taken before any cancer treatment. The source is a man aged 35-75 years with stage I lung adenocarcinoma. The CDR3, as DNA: TGTGCCAGCACCCGGACAGGAAAAGAGACCCAGTACTTC. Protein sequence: CASTRTGKETQYF.